A selection of T cell receptor beta chains follows, all from one sample in a study of control samples from healthy donors and cancer patients. Assay used: immunoSEQ multiplex PCR; TCRdb lists only in-frame clones, some missing. The top ten hold approximately 20% of the sample, which has tens of thousands of clones, just under 85% seen once. Sequencing input: blood. The receptors shown here come from a man aged 30 to 45 in good health. The CDR3 runs from the conserved cysteine through the conserved F or W. A D gene is named only where the DNA matches it firmly. Rows may omit the clone size; those that give it use once, few, many or a size class.

j_gene | v_gene | d_gene | abundance | CDR3nt | CDR3aa
TRBJ2-2 | TRBV24-1 | . | . | TGTGCCACCAGCAACTCTGGGCGGTCCACCGGGGAGCTGTTTTTT | CATSNSGRSTGELFF
TRBJ1-1 | TRBV6-6 | . | . | TGTGCCAGCAGTTATCTGGGGAACACTGAAGCTTTCTTT | CASSYLGNTEAFF
TRBJ1-3 | TRBV7-9 | . | . | TGTGCCAGCAGCCGACCAAGCGGAAACACCATATATTTT | CASSRPSGNTIYF
TRBJ1-6 | TRBV30 | . | . | TGTGCCTGGAGTGCCTTAGGGAAGGGAGATAATTCACCCCTCCACTTT | CAWSALGKGDNSPLHF
TRBJ1-1 | TRBV27 | . | . | TGTGCCAGCAGCCTGCTATGGGGGGTGGGCACTGAAGCTTTCTTT | CASSLLWGVGTEAFF
TRBJ2-5 | TRBV6-6 | TRBD2 | . | TGTGCCAGCAGTGAGACTAGCCAGGGAGAGACCCAGTACTTC | CASSETSQGETQYF
TRBJ2-7 | TRBV10-3 | . | . | TGTGCCATCACCGACAGTAAGTCACTCCCCTACGAGCAGTACTTC | CAITDSKSLPYEQYF
TRBJ2-1 | TRBV5-4 | . | few | TGTGCCAGCAGCTTGGGTACTGACGGTTTAGTCAATGAGCAGTTCTTC | CASSLGTDGLVNEQFF
TRBJ1-1 | TRBV3-1/TRBV3-2 | . | . | TGTGCCAGCAGCCGTTTTACGAGCACTGAAGCTTTCTTT | CASSRFTSTEAFF
TRBJ1-2 | TRBV5-4 | . | once | TGTGCCAGCAGCTTGTGGGGAAATGGCTACACCTTC | CASSLWGNGYTF
TRBJ1-1 | TRBV2 | . | . | TGTGCCAGCGGTTGGGAGGAGGTGTTGGCCACTGAAGCTTTCTTT | CASGWEEVLATEAFF
TRBJ2-4 | TRBV6-5 | TRBD2 | . | TGTGCCAGCAGTCCAAGAGGACTAGCGGGGAACATTCAGTACTTC | CASSPRGLAGNIQYF
TRBJ1-3 | TRBV10-3 | . | . | TGTGCCATCAGTGAGTCAAAAAAGGAAAACACCATATATTTT | CAISESKKENTIYF
TRBJ1-5 | TRBV2 | . | few | TGTGCCAGCAGTTATGGCAATCAGCCCCAGCATTTT | CASSYGNQPQHF
TRBJ2-1 | TRBV30 | TRBD2 | . | TGTGCCTGGAGTCCCACCCGGACTAGCGCCCAGAACAATGAGCAGTTCTTC | CAWSPTRTSAQNNEQFF
TRBJ1-6 | TRBV7-9 | TRBD1 | medium-sized | TGTGCCAGCAGCTTAACCGGGACAGGGAGATCACCCCTCCACTTT | CASSLTGTGRSPLHF
TRBJ2-1 | TRBV5-1 | TRBD1 | . | TGCGCCAGCGGTGGACAGGTCAATGAGCAGTTCTTC | CASGGQVNEQFF
TRBJ2-3 | TRBV14 | . | . | TGTGCCAGCAGCCACACAGATACGCAGTATTTT | CASSHTDTQYF
TRBJ2-1 | TRBV5-1 | TRBD1 | many | TGCGCCAGCAGTCCTCAAGGACAGGGATGGAACAATGAGCAGTTCTTC | CASSPQGQGWNNEQFF
TRBJ1-5 | TRBV3-1/TRBV3-2 | . | . | TGTGCCAGCAGTCCAAGCGGGGCAGGGGCTAAGCCCCAGCATTTT | CASSPSGAGAKPQHF
TRBJ1-5 | TRBV5-1 | TRBD1 | . | TGCGCCAGCAGCTTGTGGACAGGATCGGATCAGCCCCAGCATTTT | CASSLWTGSDQPQHF
TRBJ1-2 | TRBV5-5 | TRBD1 | . | TGTGCCAGCAGCTGGGGGGACAGGGCAGAATTCTATGGCTACACCTTC | CASSWGDRAEFYGYTF
TRBJ1-2 | TRBV9 | . | once | TGTGCCAGCAGGGACAGTCAGGATGGCTACACCTTC | CASRDSQDGYTF
TRBJ1-4 | TRBV10-3 | . | . | TGTGCCATCGGCGATGGCGAAAAACTGTTTTTT | CAIGDGEKLFF
TRBJ1-1 | TRBV27 | . | . | TGTGCCAGCAGTTCGCATCCACAGTTGGTAGGGACTGAAGCTTTCTTT | CASSSHPQLVGTEAFF
TRBJ2-1 | TRBV7-2 | TRBD2 | . | TGTGCCAGCAGCTTAGTAAACCCTAGCGGGGGGCGTTACAATGAGCAGTTCTTC | CASSLVNPSGGRYNEQFF
TRBJ1-2 | TRBV5-1 | TRBD1 | . | TGCGCCAGCAGCCCAAAACAGGGGCTCTATGGCTACACCTTC | CASSPKQGLYGYTF
TRBJ1-5 | TRBV30 | . | . | TGTGCCTGGAGTGTAGGTGGGTCTAGCAATCAGCCCCAGCATTTT | CAWSVGGSSNQPQHF
TRBJ2-2 | TRBV7-9 | TRBD1 | . | TGTGCCAGCAGTTCGGACAGGGCCTACACCGGGGAGCTGTTTTTT | CASSSDRAYTGELFF
TRBJ1-2 | TRBV3-1/TRBV3-2 | . | . | TGTGCCAGCAGCCAAGAGGGCCTTGGCAGCCACACTAACTATGGCTACACCTTC | CASSQEGLGSHTNYGYTF
TRBJ1-1 | TRBV10-3 | . | . | TGTGCCATCAGTGAGGAGGTTTTGACTGAAGCTTTCTTT | CAISEEVLTEAFF
TRBJ1-3 | TRBV6-2/TRBV6-3 | . | . | TGTGCCAGCAGTTACTACGGCAGCTACGGAAACACCATATATTTT | CASSYYGSYGNTIYF
TRBJ2-7 | TRBV10-3 | . | . | TGTGCCATCAGTGAGCCCCGGGCCGGCCCCTACGAGCAGTACTTC | CAISEPRAGPYEQYF
TRBJ2-3 | TRBV11-2 | . | . | TGTGCCAGCAGCTCCAACCTGGGAGATACGCAGTATTTT | CASSSNLGDTQYF